This TCR beta chain is from a study of post-analysis software for immune sequencing data. Regarding the study as a whole: TRBV5-6, TRBV5-1 and TRBV20-1 belonged to a set of five TRBV segments that were more frequent in patients than controls.

Germline V gene lookup returns CDR1 MDHEN and CDR2 SYDVKM. J gave up 3 bases and V 5 bases, and 9 bases lay outside the gene matches. This CDR3 contains 16 residues. Unique molecular identifiers tagged the TCR beta cDNA libraries. A single record per CDR3 protein comes from TCRdb applying MiXCR to the PCR reads. The sample yields some 240,000 distinct CDR3 sequences, about 38% seen once. This clonotype was picked up one time. The antigen remains unidentified. Sequences were obtained from blood. This clonotype was obtained from a girl aged 5 to 17 with multiple sclerosis. The V gene is TRBV28, the J gene TRBJ2-7; 11 bases align to TRBD1. CDR3 protein: CASSPSRTGGGYEQYF. The CDR3 coding sequence is TGTGCCAGCAGTCCAAGCCGGACAGGGGGCGGCTACGAGCAGTACTTC.